The clone carrying this TCR beta chain was detected many times. Its target is unknown. This record belongs to a study of early T cells in non-severe SARS-CoV-2 infection. Background on the study: Unpaired chains resulted from sequencing bulk RNA of unsorted whole blood.

Overall study results and limits: VDJdb-based matching was biased toward anti-spike CD8 responses and missed private and CD4 specificities.

The TCR library protocol was used to attach unique molecular identifiers. These identifiers were attached to individual cDNA molecules. Each CDR3 protein is one row after TCRdb ran MiXCR on the 5' RACE reads. The repertoire holds about 48,000 distinct CDR3 sequences, with 6% to 8% as singletons. The CDR3 runs to 17 residues. Germline V gene lookup returns CDR1 MDHEN and CDR2 SYDVKM. V trimming: 3 bases; J trimming: 0 bases; junction bases outside the gene matches: 5. This receptor was identified in an adult who was a healthcare worker with PCR-confirmed SARS-CoV-2 infection or an uninfected control (not recorded which). The sample consisted of whole blood. The gene calls are TRBV28 and TRBJ2-1; 10 positions agree with TRBD2. CDR3 region: CASSFPAGGSSYNEQFF. Written as DNA, the CDR3 is TGTGCCAGCAGTTTCCCAGCGGGGGGGAGCTCCTACAATGAGCAGTTCTTC.